The next 14 T cell receptor beta chains were all read from a single sample in a study of blood T cells in healthy people across ages. PCR was performed a second time for 7 to 11 cycles using a sample-barcoded 5' primer and a J-beta primer mix. TCRdb processed the 5' RACE reads anew with MiXCR; each CDR3 protein has one entry. The sample contains 1.5 million to 2 million distinct CDR3 sequences, about 31% of which appear only once. Sequencing used blood. The receptors here all came from a woman in her twenties or thirties in good health.

J is TRBJ2-7 and V is TRBV2, with 10 bases aligning to TRBD1. V gave up 6 bases and J gave up 2 bases; unmatched junction bases: 10. The germline V gene encodes CDR1 SNHLY and CDR2 FYNNEI. CDR3 size: 16 residues. The CDR3 sequence is CASRPTGGGLPYEQYF. CDR3 in DNA: TGTGCCAGCAGGCCGACAGGGGGCGGTTTACCCTACGAGCAGTACTTC.

This chain uses TRBV6-1 with TRBJ1-1; D possibly corresponds to TRBD1 (6 bases). V lost 6 bases and J 7 bases, leaving 15 bases between the germline ends. The CDR3 runs 13 residues. The germline CDR1 and CDR2 sequences are MNHNS and SASEGT. CDR3 sequence: CASRVDGGIEAFF. The CDR3 DNA reads as TGTGCCAGCAGAGTCGATGGGGGCATTGAAGCTTTCTTT.

This sequence joins TRBV9 and TRBJ2-3, with D perhaps matching TRBD2 (6 bases). The germline CDR1 and CDR2 sequences are SGDLS and YYNGEE. V dropped 0 bases and J dropped 4 bases, with 12 bases sitting between them. The CDR3 runs to 15 residues. CDR3: CASSVDWRGPDTQYF. CDR3 nucleotide sequence: TGTGCCAGCAGCGTAGACTGGAGGGGACCAGATACGCAGTATTTT.

The chain employs TRBV20-1 and TRBJ1-2; 7 positions agree with TRBD1. The CDR3 contains 14 residues. J gave up 4 bases and V 4 bases, and 9 bases lay outside the gene matches. The V gene's germline CDR1 is DFQATT and CDR2 SNEGSKA (reference sequence). CDR3 sequence: CSATKRDSPYGYTF. The CDR3 nucleotides read TGCAGTGCTACCAAAAGGGACAGTCCCTATGGCTACACCTTC.

V and J are TRBV5-5 and TRBJ2-1; 8 bases are a match to TRBD2. Looked up from germline, CDR1 is SGHKS and CDR2 is YYEKEE (reference sequence). V shed 4 bases and J 4 bases; nucleotides not matched to a gene: 10. The CDR3 consists of 16 residues. The CDR3 reads CASSRKAGEAYNEQFF. In DNA, the CDR3 is TGTGCCAGCAGCCGAAAAGCGGGGGAGGCATACAATGAGCAGTTCTTC. Filled out from reference TRBV5-5 and TRBJ2-1, the complete variable domain reads DAGVTQSPTHLIKTRGQQVTLRCSPISGHKSVSWYQQVLGQGPQFIFQYYEKEERGRGNFPDRFSARQFPNYSSELNVNALLLGDSALYLCASSRKAGEAYNEQFFGPGTRLTVL.

About this clonotype itself: This may stem from a read error, because a much larger clone lies one nucleotide away. The chain has TRBV4-1 and TRBJ2-1; 7 positions match TRBD2. The J call may not be correct, given that the DNA end is closer to TRBJ2-7. The CDR3 contains 13 residues. Germline V gene data show CDR1 as MGHRA and CDR2 as YSYEKL. The CDR3 loop reads CASSPLAYNEQYF. The CDR3 DNA sequence: TGCGCCAGCAGCCCACTAGCGTACAATGAGCAGTACTTC.

The V call is TRBV2, the J call TRBJ1-1; the D gene is possibly TRBD1 (5 bases). The length of the CDR3 is 13 residues. Trimming cost V 1 base and J 5 bases, with 8 bases left between them. Germline V gene lookup returns CDR1 SNHLY and CDR2 FYNNEI. CDR3 region: CASSEEGATEAFF. The CDR3 nucleotides read TGTGCCAGCAGTGAAGAAGGGGCAACTGAAGCTTTCTTT.

The chain combines TRBV4-1 with TRBJ2-1, with TRBD2 as a possible D gene (5 bases). This CDR3 is built from 17 residues. CDR1 and CDR2 from the germline V gene are MGHRA and YSYEKL. The V end was cut by 4 bases, the J end by 0 bases, with 16 bases between. The CDR3 nucleotides read TGCGCCAGCAGCCCACGGACTTTCCAGAGCTCCTACAATGAGCAGTTCTTC. Its protein is CASSPRTFQSSYNEQFF.

This chain links TRBV12-3 or TRBV12-4 with TRBJ1-6; D is ambiguous. With 3 bases removed from V and 14 bases from J, the gap between germline ends came to 11 bases. The CDR3 sequence is 12 residues long. CDR3 protein: CASSLRNLALHF. For the CDR3, the DNA is TGTGCCAGCAGTTTGAGGAATTTGGCCCTCCACTTT.

This sequence joins TRBV7-8 and TRBJ2-6, with 14 positions matching TRBD2. The length of the CDR3 is 20 residues. Germline lookup yields CDR1 SGHVS and CDR2 FQNEAQ. V shed 6 bases and J 2 bases; nucleotides not matched to a gene: 12. This CDR3 is CASSPRTSGGRPPGANVLTF. CDR3 bases: TGTGCCAGCAGTCCCCGGACTAGCGGGGGGCGCCCGCCTGGGGCCAACGTCCTGACTTTC.

This clonotype was seen a handful of times. V usage is TRBV5-1 and J usage is TRBJ2-1, with D possibly TRBD2 on 6 matching bases. The CDR3 has 16 residues. V lost 6 bases and J lost 0, with 16 bases in between. The germline CDR1 and CDR2 sequences are SGHRS and YFSETQ. This chain's CDR3 is CASNPSGGSSYNEQFF. CDR3 nucleotides: TGCGCCAGCAACCCTTCTGGGGGGAGCTCCTACAATGAGCAGTTCTTC.

The sample holds a few counts of this clonotype. This chain joins TRBV5-1 and TRBJ2-7; no clear D gene. This CDR3 contains 14 residues. Germline V CDR1 and CDR2: SGHRS, YFSETQ. The V and J ends lost 4 bases and 3 bases respectively, with 14 bases between them. The CDR3 DNA reads TGCGCCAGCAGCACCGCCGGACGGAGCTACGAGCAGTACTTC. Translation gives CASSTAGRSYEQYF.

In this sample, this clonotype turned up a few times. V usage is TRBV5-1 and J usage is TRBJ2-2; D call uncertain. Germline CDR1 is SGHRS and CDR2 is YFSETQ. The length of the CDR3 is 14 residues. V lost 7 bases and J 1 base, leaving 11 bases between the germline ends. CDR3 in DNA: TGCGCCAGCTCGGAGCGAGGGAACACCGGGGAGCTGTTTTTT. Protein sequence: CASSERGNTGELFF.

The table lists this clonotype with a count of one. An end of the junction differs from the germline gene, which may be a read error. The chain recombines TRBV6-5 with TRBJ2-5; 10 bases are a match to TRBD2. This CDR3 contains 15 residues. Germline assignment: CDR1 MNHEY and CDR2 SVGAGI. CDR3 in amino acids: CASGYSLPSGGTQYF. The CDR3 coding sequence is TGTGCCAGCGGTTACTCCCTTCCTAGCGGGGGGACCCAGTACTTC.